This entry describes one TCR beta chain. Its antigen is not identified. This record comes from a study of CD8 T cells in ankylosing spondylitis. Using quantitative 5'-RACE with molecular barcodes, the authors made TCR beta libraries. TCRdb reanalysed the 5' RACE reads using MiXCR and keeps one entry per CDR3 protein. The sample has some 330,000 distinct CDR3 sequences, around 8% seen once. Study-level points and caveats: Reportedly, disease-linked clones are significantly enriched in ankylosing spondylitis patients' matched synovial fluid. One TCR beta motif, made up of 7 or 8 highly homologous variants, appeared characteristic of ankylosing spondylitis blood. Earlier authors reported some of these motif variants in reactive arthritis synovial fluid and blood.

What was sequenced was blood, either unsorted or a sorted T cell fraction (not recorded which). This receptor was obtained from a male donor with ankylosing spondylitis.

CDR3 region: CAISGMDSLGETQYF. The CDR3 DNA follows: TGTGCCATCAGTGGAATGGACAGTTTGGGGGAGACCCAGTACTTC. The chain employs TRBV10-3 and TRBJ2-5; D is perhaps TRBD1 (6 bases). CDR1 is ENHRY, CDR2 SYGVKD, per germline. The CDR3 runs to 15 residues. V was trimmed by 4 bases and J by 5 bases, leaving 17 bases between them.